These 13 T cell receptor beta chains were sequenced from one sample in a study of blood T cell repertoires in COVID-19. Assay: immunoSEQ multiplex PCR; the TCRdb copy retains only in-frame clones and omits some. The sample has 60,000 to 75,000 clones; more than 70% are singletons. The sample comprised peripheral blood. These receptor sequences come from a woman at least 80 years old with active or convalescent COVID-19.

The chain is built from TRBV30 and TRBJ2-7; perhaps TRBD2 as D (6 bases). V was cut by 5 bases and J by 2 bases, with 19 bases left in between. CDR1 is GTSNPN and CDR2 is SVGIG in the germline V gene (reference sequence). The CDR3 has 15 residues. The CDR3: CAWGPATRPPYEQYF. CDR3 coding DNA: TGTGCCTGGGGACCGGCGACTAGGCCCCCCTACGAGCAGTACTTC.

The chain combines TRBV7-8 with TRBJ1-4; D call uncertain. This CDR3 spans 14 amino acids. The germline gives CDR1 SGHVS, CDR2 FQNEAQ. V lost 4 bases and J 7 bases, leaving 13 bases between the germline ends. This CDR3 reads CASSSARLREKLFF. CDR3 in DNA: TGTGCCAGCAGCTCGGCGAGACTTCGTGAAAAACTGTTTTTT.

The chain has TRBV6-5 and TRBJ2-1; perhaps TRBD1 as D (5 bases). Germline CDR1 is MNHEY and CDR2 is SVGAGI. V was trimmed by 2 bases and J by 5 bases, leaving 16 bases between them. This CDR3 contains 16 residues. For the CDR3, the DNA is TGTGCCAGCAGTTACAATAGGGGTAGGGCCCACAATGAGCAGTTCTTC. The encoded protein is CASSYNRGRAHNEQFF.

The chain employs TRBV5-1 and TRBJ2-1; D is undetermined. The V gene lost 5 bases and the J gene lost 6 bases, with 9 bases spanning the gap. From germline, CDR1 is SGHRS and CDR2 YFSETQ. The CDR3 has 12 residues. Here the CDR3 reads CASSVPTNEQFF. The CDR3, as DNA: TGCGCCAGCAGTGTCCCTACCAATGAGCAGTTCTTC.

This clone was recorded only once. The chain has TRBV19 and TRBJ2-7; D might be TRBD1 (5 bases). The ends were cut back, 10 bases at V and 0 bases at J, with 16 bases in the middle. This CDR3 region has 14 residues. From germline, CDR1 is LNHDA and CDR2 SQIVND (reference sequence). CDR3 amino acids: CATSRQLSSYEQYF. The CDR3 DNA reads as TGTGCCACCTCGAGACAGCTGAGCTCCTACGAGCAGTACTTC.

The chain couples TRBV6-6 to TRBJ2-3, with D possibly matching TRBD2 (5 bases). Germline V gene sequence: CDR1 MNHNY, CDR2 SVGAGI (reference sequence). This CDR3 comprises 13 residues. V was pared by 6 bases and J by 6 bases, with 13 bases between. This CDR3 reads CASSAGNVDTQYF. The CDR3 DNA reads TGTGCCAGCAGCGCCGGGAATGTGGATACGCAGTATTTT.

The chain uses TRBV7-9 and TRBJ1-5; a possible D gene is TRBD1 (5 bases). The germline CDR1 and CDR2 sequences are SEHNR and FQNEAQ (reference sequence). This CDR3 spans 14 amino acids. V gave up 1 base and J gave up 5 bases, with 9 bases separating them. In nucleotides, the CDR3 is TGTGCCAGCAGCTTAGGTGGGGCAGATCAGCCCCAGCATTTT. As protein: CASSLGGADQPQHF.

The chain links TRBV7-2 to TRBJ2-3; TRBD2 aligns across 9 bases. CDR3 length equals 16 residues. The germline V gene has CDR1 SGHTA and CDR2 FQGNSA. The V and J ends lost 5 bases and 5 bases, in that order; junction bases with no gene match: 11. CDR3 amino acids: CASSVSSGGTLDTQYF. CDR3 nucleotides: TGTGCCAGCAGCGTCAGTAGCGGGGGAACTTTAGATACGCAGTATTTT. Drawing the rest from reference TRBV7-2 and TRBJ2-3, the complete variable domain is GAGVSQSPSNKVTEKGKDVELRCDPISGHTALYWYRQSLGQGLEFLIYFQGNSAPDKSGLPSDRFSAERTGGSVSTLTIQRTQQEDSAVYLCASSVSSGGTLDTQYFGPGTRLTVL.

CDR3 sequence (DNA): TGTGCCATCAGTGACGAGGCTGGGAACACTGAAGCTTTCTTT. The encoded protein is CAISDEAGNTEAFF. The chain uses TRBV10-3 and TRBJ1-1; D gene ambiguous. The CDR3 is 14 amino acids. Germline V gene data show CDR1 as ENHRY and CDR2 as SYGVKD. V gave up 3 bases and J gave up 1 base, with 9 bases separating them.

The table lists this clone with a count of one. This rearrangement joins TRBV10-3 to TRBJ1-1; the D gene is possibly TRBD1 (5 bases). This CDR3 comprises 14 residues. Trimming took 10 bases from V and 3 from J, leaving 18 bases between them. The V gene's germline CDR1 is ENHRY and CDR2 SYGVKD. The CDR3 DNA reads TGTGCCACCGCCTGGGGGGGAAGGGACACTGAAGCTTTCTTT. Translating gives CATAWGGRDTEAFF.

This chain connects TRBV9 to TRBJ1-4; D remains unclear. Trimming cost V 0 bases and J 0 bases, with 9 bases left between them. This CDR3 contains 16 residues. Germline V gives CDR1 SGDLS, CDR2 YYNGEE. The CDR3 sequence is CASSVAPRATNEKLFF. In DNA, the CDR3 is TGTGCCAGCAGCGTAGCCCCGAGGGCAACTAATGAAAAACTGTTTTTT.

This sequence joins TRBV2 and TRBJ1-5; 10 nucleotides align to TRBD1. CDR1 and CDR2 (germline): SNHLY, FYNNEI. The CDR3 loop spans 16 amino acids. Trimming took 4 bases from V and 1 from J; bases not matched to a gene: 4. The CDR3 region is CASSGQGARSNQPQHF. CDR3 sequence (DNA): TGTGCCAGCAGTGGACAGGGGGCTAGGAGCAATCAGCCCCAGCATTTT. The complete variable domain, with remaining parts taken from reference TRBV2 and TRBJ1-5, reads EPEVTQTPSHQVTQMGQEVILRCVPISNHLYFYWYRQILGQKVEFLVSFYNNEISEKSEIFDDQFSVERPDGSNFTLKIRSTKLEDSAMYFCASSGQGARSNQPQHFGDGTRLSIL.

The CDR3 loop is CAISSLPAGGSDTGELFF. CDR3 bases: TGTGCCATCAGTTCCCTCCCAGCGGGGGGATCGGACACCGGGGAGCTGTTTTTT. J is TRBJ2-2 and V is TRBV10-3; 9 bases fit TRBD2. In germline, CDR1 is ENHRY, CDR2 SYGVKD. The CDR3 consists of 18 residues. V was pared by 5 bases and J by 3 bases, with 13 bases of the junction left unmatched.